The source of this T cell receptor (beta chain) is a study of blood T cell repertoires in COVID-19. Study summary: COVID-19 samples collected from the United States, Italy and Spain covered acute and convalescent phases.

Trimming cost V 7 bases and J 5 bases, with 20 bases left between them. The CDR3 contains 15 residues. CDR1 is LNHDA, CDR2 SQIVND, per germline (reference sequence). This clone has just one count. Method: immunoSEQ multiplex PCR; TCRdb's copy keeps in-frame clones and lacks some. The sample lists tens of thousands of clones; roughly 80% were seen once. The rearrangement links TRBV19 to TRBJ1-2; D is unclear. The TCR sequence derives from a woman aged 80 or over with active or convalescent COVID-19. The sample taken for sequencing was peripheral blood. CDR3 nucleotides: TGTGCCAGTAATTCGGGTCCCAGAGGCGAATATGGCTACACCTTC. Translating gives CASNSGPRGEYGYTF.